The 31 T cell receptor beta chains presented below share a single source sample, sequenced in a study of CD8 T cells in Susac syndrome. RNA totalling roughly 0.45 to 1 ug underwent reverse transcription with random hexamers. Via MiXCR, TCRdb re-called the immunoSEQ multiplex PCR reads, giving one row per CDR3 protein. The sample includes about 150,000 distinct CDR3 sequences, about 94% of them seen just once. Input material: CD4+ T cells from PBMCs. The receptors shown here come from a human donor with multiple sclerosis.

V usage is TRBV5-4 and J usage is TRBJ2-2; 13 bases are a match to TRBD2. CDR1 SGHNT and CDR2 YYREEE come from the germline V gene (reference sequence). The CDR3 sequence is 17 residues long. V trimming: 2 bases; J trimming: 4 bases; junction bases outside the gene matches: 5. The CDR3 region has the DNA TGTGCCAGCAGCTTAATTCGACTAGCGGGGGGCACCGGGGAGCTGTTTTTT. It yields the protein CASSLIRLAGGTGELFF.

The chain has TRBV12-3 or TRBV12-4 and TRBJ1-2; a possible D gene is TRBD1 (5 bases). Between the trimmed V and J ends, which lost 3 bases and 8 bases, there was a span of 16 bases. This CDR3 comprises 14 residues. CDR3: CASSLGEYSGGYTF. The CDR3 DNA follows: TGTGCCAGCAGTTTGGGGGAGTACTCGGGGGGCTACACCTTC.

The rearrangement joins TRBV3-1 to TRBJ1-2; TRBD1 might be the D (5 bases). The germline gives CDR1 LGHDT, CDR2 YNNKEL (reference sequence). This CDR3 is built from 16 residues. Trimming removed 0 bases from V and 2 bases from J, with 13 bases in between. CDR3: CASSQEGAGSNYGYTF. CDR3 DNA: TGTGCCAGCAGCCAAGAAGGGGCAGGGTCCAACTATGGCTACACCTTC.

The genes are TRBV10-3 and TRBJ2-3, with TRBD2 identical over 8 bases. The CDR3 loop spans 13 amino acids. Trimming at V came to 10 bases and at J to 0 bases, leaving 3 bases not matched to a gene. Germline V gene sequence: CDR1 ENHRY, CDR2 SYGVKD. The CDR3 region is CATRLASTDTQYF. CDR3 nucleotide sequence: TGTGCCACCAGACTAGCGAGCACAGATACGCAGTATTTT.

The CDR3 is CASSPPGDYEQYF. The CDR3 DNA reads TGTGCCAGCTCACCACCGGGGGACTACGAGCAGTACTTC. This chain uses TRBV18 with TRBJ2-7, with D perhaps assigned TRBD1 or TRBD2 (5 bases each). The CDR3 has 13 residues. Between the trimmed V and J ends, which lost 0 bases and 3 bases, there was a span of 6 bases. Germline V lookup: CDR1 KGHSH, CDR2 LQKENI.

The CDR3 here is CASSIGRGIAKNIQYF. DNA of the CDR3: TGTGCCAGTAGTATAGGTAGAGGAATAGCCAAAAACATTCAGTACTTC. This chain uses TRBV19 with TRBJ2-4; D call uncertain. V shed 1 base and J shed 0 bases, with 10 bases lying between them. This CDR3 is built from 16 residues. The germline gives CDR1 LNHDA, CDR2 SQIVND (reference sequence).

This chain links TRBV5-1 with TRBJ2-1; 7 nucleotides agree with TRBD1. CDR3 length: 16 amino acids. V was clipped by 3 bases and J by 9 bases; unmatched bases: 15. The germline V gene has CDR1 SGHRS and CDR2 YFSETQ. For the CDR3, the DNA is TGCGCCAGCAGCTCATACCTGGACAGGATGCACGGTGAGCAGTTCTTC. This gives the protein CASSSYLDRMHGEQFF. The whole variable domain, filled in from reference TRBV5-1 and TRBJ2-1, reads KAGVTQTPRYLIKTRGQQVTLSCSPISGHRSVSWYQQTPGQGLQFLFEYFSETQRNKGNFPGRFSGRQFSNSRSEMNVSTLELGDSALYLCASSSYLDRMHGEQFFGPGTRLTVL.

This rearrangement joins TRBV18 to TRBJ1-1; D is uncertain. There are 13 residues in the CDR3. Trimming shortened V by 0 bases and J by 2 bases, and 4 bases separated the two germline ends. Germline V lookup: CDR1 KGHSH, CDR2 LQKENI. The CDR3 loop is CASSPPENTEAFF. The CDR3, as DNA: TGTGCCAGCTCACCACCGGAAAACACTGAAGCTTTCTTT.

The rearrangement links TRBV7-9 to TRBJ2-7; tentative D call: TRBD1 (6 bases). Per the germline V gene, CDR1 is SEHNR and CDR2 is FQNEAQ (reference sequence). The CDR3 has 12 residues. The ends were cut back, 8 bases at V and 5 bases at J, with 13 bases in the middle. CDR3 protein: CASSGVGDEQYF. The CDR3 nucleotides are TGTGCCAGCTCAGGGGTGGGCGACGAGCAGTACTTC.

The rearrangement links TRBV14 to TRBJ2-2; TRBD2 agrees at 10 bases. The V gene end was trimmed by 3 bases and the J gene end by 6 bases; junction bases not matched to a gene: 7. The CDR3 is 16 residues long. Germline lookup yields CDR1 SGHDN and CDR2 FVKESK. The CDR3 spells CASSHGTSVWAGELFF. In DNA, the CDR3 is TGTGCCAGCAGCCACGGGACTAGCGTGTGGGCCGGGGAGCTGTTTTTT.

This chain uses TRBV5-6 with TRBJ1-2; D is undetermined. Trimming took off 4 bases at V and 4 bases at J, with 17 bases between the two ends. The CDR3 runs 15 residues. Germline CDR1 reads SGHDT; CDR2 reads YYEEEE. CDR3 coding DNA: TGTGCCAGCAGCCGGCCGACCCCTCTGGGCTATGGCTACACCTTC. Its translation: CASSRPTPLGYGYTF.

CDR3 sequence: CASSLGQTYTGELFF. The CDR3, as DNA: TGCGCCAGCAGCTTGGGCCAGACTTACACCGGGGAGCTGTTTTTT. The chain recombines TRBV5-1 with TRBJ2-2; D not certain. CDR1 and CDR2 from the germline V gene are SGHRS and YFSETQ. This CDR3 has 15 amino acids. Trimming removed 0 bases at V and 3 bases at J, with 9 bases between.

J is TRBJ1-1 and V is TRBV2; a possible D gene is TRBD1 (5 bases). The CDR3 has 14 residues. V shed 3 bases and J shed 4 bases, with 12 bases lying between them. CDR1 SNHLY and CDR2 FYNNEI come from the germline V gene. As DNA, the CDR3 is TGTGCCAGCAGTGATCGGGGCTACGGCACTGAAGCTTTCTTT. This sequence encodes CASSDRGYGTEAFF.

The chain links TRBV12-3 or TRBV12-4 to TRBJ1-5; 9 bases are shared with TRBD1. The V gene end was trimmed by 7 bases and the J gene end by 6 bases; junction bases not matched to a gene: 7. The CDR3 extends over 14 amino acids. CDR3 region: CASNLQGAGQPQHF. The DNA for the CDR3 is TGTGCCAGCAATCTACAGGGGGCGGGTCAGCCCCAGCATTTT.

This chain links TRBV9 with TRBJ1-1; no reliable D call. CDR3 length equals 14 residues. Germline CDR1 is SGDLS and CDR2 is YYNGEE. V was pared by 0 bases and J by 0 bases, with 6 bases between. CDR3: CASSVGHLNTEAFF. CDR3 DNA: TGTGCCAGCAGCGTAGGGCACCTGAACACTGAAGCTTTCTTT.

The V gene is TRBV19, the J gene TRBJ2-5, with D hard to call. Germline CDR1 reads LNHDA; CDR2 reads SQIVND (reference sequence). With 5 bases removed from V and 5 bases from J, the gap between germline ends came to 15 bases. This CDR3 is built from 14 residues. Here the CDR3 reads CASSAVDERETQYF. In nucleotides, the CDR3 is TGTGCCAGTAGTGCCGTCGACGAGAGGGAGACCCAGTACTTC.

The V gene is TRBV20-1, the J gene TRBJ2-1; D is perhaps TRBD2 (5 bases). The CDR3 covers 14 residues. Per germline, CDR1 DFQATT and CDR2 SNEGSKA (reference sequence). Trimming took off 3 bases at V and 5 bases at J, with 14 bases between the two ends. The CDR3 loop is CSASRGRINNEQFF. In DNA, the CDR3 is TGCAGTGCTAGCCGTGGGAGAATTAACAATGAGCAGTTCTTC.

The chain combines TRBV19 with TRBJ1-2, with D tentatively TRBD1 (6 bases). The CDR3 sequence is 12 residues long. Between the trimmed V and J ends, which lost 10 bases and 4 bases, there was a span of 13 bases. Germline V gene sequence: CDR1 LNHDA, CDR2 SQIVND (reference sequence). The DNA of the CDR3 is TGTGCCACCAAGAGGACAGTCTATGGCTACACCTTC. The encoded protein is CATKRTVYGYTF.

The V and J genes are TRBV4-3 and TRBJ1-1; 8 bases match TRBD1. Unmatched junction bases numbered 8, after V lost 4 bases and J lost 7 bases. The CDR3 extends over 14 amino acids. Looked up from germline, CDR1 is LGHNA and CDR2 is YSLEER. CDR3: CASSRTQGADEAFF. The DNA of the CDR3 is TGCGCCAGCAGCCGTACCCAGGGGGCAGATGAAGCTTTCTTT.

The chain links TRBV28 to TRBJ2-1, with D possibly matching TRBD2 (5 bases). The CDR3 is made up of 15 amino acids. CDR1 and CDR2 (germline): MDHEN, SYDVKM. Trimming removed 3 bases from V and 5 bases from J, with 14 bases in between. The CDR3 sequence is CASSFGPPRDNEQFF. The CDR3 DNA sequence: TGTGCCAGCAGTTTCGGACCCCCGCGGGACAATGAGCAGTTCTTC.

The chain carries TRBV30 and TRBJ2-6, with no clear D. This CDR3 region has 16 residues. Germline CDR1 reads GTSNPN; CDR2 reads SVGIG (reference sequence). The V end was cut by 2 bases, the J end by 1 base, with 12 bases between. The chain's CDR3 is CAWSSDTTSGANVLTF. The DNA for the CDR3 is TGTGCCTGGAGTTCCGACACCACTTCTGGGGCCAACGTCCTGACTTTC.

The genes are TRBV20-1 and TRBJ2-7; tentative D call: TRBD2 (6 bases). Germline V gene data show CDR1 as DFQATT and CDR2 as SNEGSKA (reference sequence). V was trimmed by 3 bases and J by 4 bases, leaving 10 bases between them. The CDR3 spans 12 residues. The CDR3 nucleotides are TGCAGTGCTAGCGGGAGAGGGTACGAGCAGTACTTC. Its translation: CSASGRGYEQYF.

The J gene is TRBJ2-7, the V gene TRBV7-2; 10 positions match TRBD2. Per the germline V gene, CDR1 is SGHTA and CDR2 is FQGNSA. V lost 6 bases to trimming and J lost 3 bases; unmatched junction nucleotides: 8. The CDR3 is 15 residues long. CDR3 coding DNA: TGTGCCAGCAGATGGCTAGCGGGAGTGGTCTACGAGCAGTACTTC. Protein product: CASRWLAGVVYEQYF.

The J gene is TRBJ1-6, the V gene TRBV16; D is perhaps TRBD1 (6 bases). From germline, CDR1 is KGHSY and CDR2 FQNENV. This CDR3 has 14 residues. The V gene lost 4 bases and the J gene lost 8 bases, with 12 bases spanning the gap. The CDR3 DNA reads as TGTGCCAGCAGCCTCCGTGAGGGGGATTCACCCCTCCACTTT. Amino acids: CASSLREGDSPLHF.

This sequence joins TRBV19 and TRBJ2-2; 8 bases agree with TRBD1. From germline, CDR1 is LNHDA and CDR2 SQIVND (reference sequence). V lost 5 bases, J lost 4 bases, and 3 bases stayed unmatched. The CDR3 runs 14 residues. CDR3 residues: CASSPDRATGELFF. The CDR3 DNA is TGTGCCAGTAGTCCGGACAGGGCCACCGGGGAGCTGTTTTTT.

CDR3 DNA sequence: TGTGCCAGCAGTTACGCCTCCTGGGACACTCTAGGGACCCAGTACTTC. This encodes CASSYASWDTLGTQYF. V and J are TRBV6-2 or TRBV6-3 and TRBJ2-5, with a possible D match to TRBD1 (6 bases). From germline, CDR1 is MNHEY and CDR2 SVGEGT. The CDR3 runs 16 residues. The germline V and J ends were trimmed by 2 bases and 7 bases, with 20 bases remaining between them.

The V gene is TRBV4-2, the J gene TRBJ2-7; unclear D gene. Trimming stripped 0 bases from V and 1 base from J, with 13 bases between. The CDR3 runs to 16 residues. Germline lookup yields CDR1 LGHNA and CDR2 YNFKEQ. The CDR3 spells CASSQDIQLESYEQYF. The CDR3 DNA reads TGTGCCAGCAGCCAAGATATACAGCTCGAATCCTACGAGCAGTACTTC.

This rearrangement joins TRBV18 to TRBJ1-1; 9 bases agree with TRBD1. Per germline, CDR1 KGHSH and CDR2 LQKENI. The CDR3 runs to 16 residues. V lost 3 bases to trimming and J lost 1 base; unmatched junction nucleotides: 6. This chain's CDR3 is CASSPLQGAKNTEAFF. CDR3 DNA: TGTGCCAGCTCACCCCTACAGGGGGCGAAGAACACTGAAGCTTTCTTT.

The table lists this clonotype with a count of one. The V call is TRBV6-2 or TRBV6-3, the J call TRBJ2-7; 8 bases are shared with TRBD1. V shed 6 bases, J shed 4 bases, and the junction held 11 bases outside the gene matches. The CDR3 has 15 residues. Germline V gene sequence: CDR1 MNHEY, CDR2 SVGEGT. This CDR3 reads CASSKQGQVLYEQYF. CDR3 sequence (DNA): TGTGCCAGCAGCAAACAGGGACAGGTGTTGTACGAGCAGTACTTC.

In this sample, this clonotype turned up a few times. The V and J genes are TRBV3-1 and TRBJ2-7; D remains unclear. Germline V lookup: CDR1 LGHDT, CDR2 YNNKEL (reference sequence). V gave up 4 bases and J gave up 2 bases, with 15 bases separating them. The CDR3 sequence is 15 residues long. CDR3 DNA: TGTGCCAGCAGCCCCATTGTGGGCAGAACCTACGAGCAGTACTTC. Protein sequence: CASSPIVGRTYEQYF.

The chain recombines TRBV12-3 or TRBV12-4 with TRBJ1-2; TRBD1 matches 8 bases. This CDR3 has 16 amino acids. V lost 3 bases and J lost 8; bases outside the gene matches: 14. The CDR3 here is CASSFTQGGPLWGYTF. The CDR3 nucleotides are TGTGCCAGCAGTTTCACACAGGGGGGCCCTCTGTGGGGCTACACCTTC.